This T cell receptor beta chain came from a study of blood T cell repertoires in COVID-19 (dated by TCRdb to the early 2020s). Background for the entire study: Samples covering the acute and convalescent phases of COVID-19 were provided by collaborators in the United States, Italy and Spain. Samples came from the ongoing ImmuneRACE study (first 160 participants) plus 1,254 subjects from 6 global collaborators. The material from the prospective study consisted of cDNA or gDNA derived from T cells, B-cell-depleted T cells, or PBMCs. Subjects who had been exposed to COVID-19, were actively infected with it, or had recovered from it provided the deeply sampled blood TCRbeta repertoires that made up the dataset. A de-identified subject ID, COVID-19 status, age in years and sex were almost always included in the sample metadata. The repertoires were made available in a free public database intended to serve as a resource for research on the immune response to SARS-CoV-2. Where HLA class I and class II types were available, the types were taken from metadata supplied by the sample provider, not from assay-based typing. What the authors observed across the whole study: How much clinical and demographic metadata was included differed by source and by participant, and the metadata was provided uncurated.

Points on this clone: This receptor's antigen is unknown. No quality values exist for individual bases; no much larger clone is one base distant.

At one collaborating source in Seattle, patients were enrolled during active infection and were followed longitudinally through the course of disease. Each collaborating institution followed its own protocols to collect whole blood in K2EDTA tubes. Collaborator samples were shipped for TCRbeta analysis as frozen whole blood, isolated PBMCs, or DNA extracted from either sample type. The CDR3 runs 15 residues from the cysteine to the phenylalanine. The retained sequence is limited to the CDR3, 45 bases, with the frame set at the first base. The germline V gene (reference sequence) specifies SEHNR as CDR1 and FQNEAQ as CDR2. Trimmed from V: 1 base; trimmed from J: 3 bases; junction bases lacking a gene match: 4. TCRbeta CDR3 regions were amplified from genomic DNA using the immunoSEQ Assay, a bias-controlled multiplex PCR. On the study's bioinformatics: The number of nucleated cells in each sample was estimated from the amplification of reference gene primers within the assay. To quantify the absolute abundance of each unique TCRbeta CDR3 rearrangement, sequence reads were collapsed and filtered. For each sample, productive Simpson clonality was calculated by taking the square root of Simpson's diversity index across productive rearrangements. Imported from immuneACCESS, the table was reduced by TCRdb to in-frame sequences with V and J called. These copies leave out some clones; in studies compared against another copy, an unresolved V gene accounts for under half, and the cause of the remainder is not known. The V and J calls and the clone size are those of that table, but D and trimming were determined from the DNA. Here the sample has 170,000 or so clones; 87% occur a single time. The ten top clones hold around 12% of the sample.

The origin of this receptor is a woman in her 70s with COVID-19, enrolled during active disease. Sequencing was done on a sample of peripheral blood. The chain couples TRBV7-9 to TRBJ2-5; TRBD2 aligns with 8 central bases. This receptor carries the CDR3 CASSLGSLAEETQYF. The DNA reads as follows: TGTGCCAGCAGCTTAGGTTCACTAGCGGAAGAGACCCAGTACTTC.